The 30 T cell receptor beta chains below were found in one sample sequenced in a study of blood T cell repertoires in COVID-19. This table comes from immunoSEQ multiplex PCR, and its TCRdb copy is limited to in-frame clones, with some not included. The table includes over 200,000 clones, 75% to 90% detected once. The specimen was PBMCs or T cells enriched from blood (not recorded which). All receptors come from a man aged 30 to 39 who had recovered from COVID-19.

V usage is TRBV28 and J usage is TRBJ2-1, with 8 bases identical to TRBD2. This CDR3 contains 17 residues. After removal of 1 base from V and 6 bases from J, the junction contained 11 bases not matched to a gene. Germline CDR1 MDHEN, CDR2 SYDVKM. CDR3 loop: CASSLLTSSGRANEQFF. As DNA, the CDR3 is TGTGCCAGCAGTTTATTAACGTCGTCCGGGAGGGCCAATGAGCAGTTCTTC.

V usage is TRBV5-1 and J usage is TRBJ2-2; a possible D gene is TRBD2 (6 bases). Trimming left V 5 bases short and J 2 bases short, with 13 bases between. Germline assignment: CDR1 SGHRS and CDR2 YFSETQ. The CDR3 consists of 15 residues. CDR3 in DNA: TGCGCCAGCAGTTGGAGGGATTTTAACACCGGGGAGCTGTTTTTT. It codes for CASSWRDFNTGELFF.

The J gene is TRBJ2-1, the V gene TRBV7-9; TRBD2 agrees at 10 bases. Per the germline V gene, CDR1 is SEHNR and CDR2 is FQNEAQ (reference sequence). The CDR3 is 15 residues long. J lost 6 bases, V lost 5 bases, and 7 bases had no gene match. CDR3 coding DNA: TGTGCCAGCAGCCCCGTTAGCGGGGGGCTCAATGAGCAGTTCTTC. Translating it yields CASSPVSGGLNEQFF.

The V call is TRBV11-2, the J call TRBJ1-1; D is possibly TRBD1 (5 bases). The ends were cut back, 1 base at V and 2 bases at J, with 14 bases in the middle. The length of the CDR3 is 16 residues. Germline assignment: CDR1 SGHAT and CDR2 FQNNGV. The CDR3 sequence: CASSLVRGPQNTEAFF. The CDR3 nucleotides read TGTGCCAGCAGCTTAGTTAGGGGCCCCCAAAACACTGAAGCTTTCTTT. The variable domain in full, with the rest retrieved from reference TRBV11-2 and TRBJ1-1, is EAGVAQSPRYKIIEKRQSVAFWCNPISGHATLYWYQQILGQGPKLLIQFQNNGVVDDSQLPKDRFSAERLKGVDSTLKIQPAKLEDSAVYLCASSLVRGPQNTEAFFGQGTRLTVV.

The chain links TRBV7-2 to TRBJ2-1, with 10 bases lining up with TRBD1. The V gene end was trimmed by 2 bases and the J gene end by 3 bases; junction bases not matched to a gene: 4. The V gene's germline CDR1 is SGHTA and CDR2 FQGNSA. The CDR3 spans 16 residues. The CDR3 nucleotides are TGTGCCAGCAGCTTATTGTGGACAGGGGGCTACAATGAGCAGTTCTTC. This sequence encodes CASSLLWTGGYNEQFF.

J is TRBJ2-1 and V is TRBV5-4; 7 nucleotides line up with TRBD2. The CDR3 length is 16 residues. The V gene end was trimmed by 4 bases and the J gene end by 5 bases; junction bases not matched to a gene: 12. The germline gives CDR1 SGHNT, CDR2 YYREEE (reference sequence). The CDR3 region is CASSPGLAVINNEQFF. CDR3 nucleotide sequence: TGTGCCAGCAGCCCAGGCCTAGCGGTCATAAACAATGAGCAGTTCTTC.

The V and J genes are TRBV20-1 and TRBJ2-7, with TRBD1 matching over 8 bases. There are 15 residues in the CDR3. In germline, CDR1 is DFQATT, CDR2 SNEGSKA (reference sequence). Trimming removed 3 bases from V and 0 bases from J; junction bases left unmatched: 7. The CDR3 is CSASRGQASSYEQYF. Here the CDR3 DNA reads TGCAGTGCTAGTCGGGGACAGGCCAGCTCCTACGAGCAGTACTTC.

The V call is TRBV18, the J call TRBJ2-6; D not certain. Germline CDR1 reads KGHSH; CDR2 reads LQKENI. The CDR3 contains 16 residues. With 3 bases removed from V and 0 bases from J, the gap between germline ends came to 9 bases. In nucleotides, the CDR3 is TGTGCCAGCTCACCCCTCGCCAGCTCTGGGGCCAACGTCCTGACTTTC. The encoded protein is CASSPLASSGANVLTF.

The gene calls are TRBV5-4 and TRBJ2-5, with TRBD1 matching 7 bases. Trimming at V came to 3 bases and at J to 10 bases, leaving 9 bases not matched to a gene. In germline, CDR1 is SGHNT, CDR2 YYREEE (reference sequence). The CDR3 is 13 residues long. The CDR3 protein is CASSSWTGGDQYF. The CDR3 nucleotides are TGTGCCAGCAGCTCATGGACAGGTGGGGACCAGTACTTC. The variable domain in full, with the rest retrieved from reference TRBV5-4 and TRBJ2-5, is ETGVTQSPTHLIKTRGQQVTLRCSSQSGHNTVSWYQQALGQGPQFIFQYYREEENGRGNFPPRFSGLQFPNYSSELNVNALELDDSALYLCASSSWTGGDQYFGPGTRLLVL.

This clone was seen once. This rearrangement joins TRBV4-1 to TRBJ1-4, with TRBD1 matching 7 bases. This CDR3 has 15 amino acids. V shed 3 bases, J shed 8 bases, and the junction held 9 bases outside the gene matches. Germline V lookup: CDR1 MGHRA, CDR2 YSYEKL. CDR3 coding DNA: TGCGCCAGCAGCCACCGACAGGGATCAGGAGAAAAACTGTTTTTT. Translating it yields CASSHRQGSGEKLFF.

The chain employs TRBV12-5 and TRBJ2-1, with a possible D match to TRBD1 (6 bases). Trimming shortened V by 1 base and J by 5 bases, and 21 bases separated the two germline ends. This CDR3 comprises 18 residues. Germline V gives CDR1 LGHNT, CDR2 FRNRAP. The CDR3 protein is CASGLARAGVWENNEQFF. The CDR3 DNA reads TGTGCTAGTGGTTTGGCGCGAGCAGGGGTTTGGGAGAACAATGAGCAGTTCTTC.

This rearrangement joins TRBV11-1 to TRBJ2-5; D is undetermined. The V end was cut by 4 bases, the J end by 1 base, with 10 bases between. Germline CDR1 and CDR2: SGHAT and FQDESV (reference sequence). This CDR3 has 14 residues. This chain's CDR3 is CASSSRQVQETQYF. DNA for the CDR3: TGTGCCAGCAGCTCGCGACAAGTCCAAGAGACCCAGTACTTC.

The V gene is TRBV6-5, the J gene TRBJ1-1; D is perhaps TRBD1 (6 bases). V was shortened by 4 bases and J by 11 bases, with 11 bases between the two germline ends. The CDR3 extends over 11 amino acids. CDR1 is MNHEY and CDR2 is SVGAGI in the germline V gene. This CDR3 is CASSSGQLAFF. CDR3 sequence (DNA): TGTGCCAGCAGTTCAGGACAGCTCGCTTTCTTT.

V is TRBV5-5 and J is TRBJ1-1; D not certain. Deletions cut 4 bases from V and 0 bases from J, with 13 bases between. CDR1 and CDR2 from the germline V gene are SGHKS and YYEKEE (reference sequence). The CDR3 loop spans 15 amino acids. The CDR3 reads CASSTELNMNTEAFF. CDR3 sequence (DNA): TGTGCCAGCAGCACAGAGCTAAACATGAACACTGAAGCTTTCTTT.

V is TRBV19 and J is TRBJ2-6; 7 bases are shared with TRBD1. The CDR3 is 17 residues long. In germline, CDR1 is LNHDA, CDR2 SQIVND (reference sequence). J gave up 0 bases and V 10 bases, and 12 bases lay outside the gene matches. The CDR3 loop is CATNPGTANSGANVLTF. The CDR3 DNA reads as TGTGCCACCAACCCCGGGACAGCTAACTCTGGGGCCAACGTCCTGACTTTC.

V and J are TRBV6-5 and TRBJ1-2; 7 bases fit TRBD1. This CDR3 region has 15 residues. Germline loops: CDR1 MNHEY, CDR2 SVGAGI. Trimming at V came to 3 bases and at J to 8 bases, leaving 12 bases not matched to a gene. In DNA form, the CDR3 reads TGTGCCAGCAGTTATTTCAGGCACAGGGGCGAGGGCTACACCTTC. This translates into CASSYFRHRGEGYTF.

V is TRBV10-3 and J is TRBJ1-5, with TRBD1 identical over 7 bases. The V and J ends lost 6 bases and 7 bases, in that order; junction bases with no gene match: 6. Per the germline V gene, CDR1 is ENHRY and CDR2 is SYGVKD. The CDR3 has 13 residues. The CDR3 here is CAIRQGLGQPQHF. The DNA for the CDR3 is TGTGCCATCAGACAGGGGTTAGGACAGCCCCAGCATTTT.

This clone appeared a single time. Other DNA sequences within the sample encode an identical CDR3. The gene calls are TRBV3-1 (or the pseudogene TRBV3-2) and TRBJ2-7; 10 bases map to TRBD2. Germline V gene lookup returns CDR1 LGHDT and CDR2 YNNKEL (reference sequence). V gave up 4 bases and J gave up 4 bases; unmatched junction bases: 4. CDR3 size: 14 residues. This chain's CDR3 is CASSRSGGSYEQYF. In DNA form, the CDR3 reads TGTGCCAGCAGCCGTAGCGGGGGGTCTTACGAGCAGTACTTC.

The chain is built from TRBV11-2 and TRBJ2-3; 12 bases match TRBD2. The CDR3 sequence is 15 residues long. Germline V gene data show CDR1 as SGHAT and CDR2 as FQNNGV. Trimming cost V 5 bases and J 2 bases; bases outside gene matches: 2. This chain's CDR3 is CASSGLAGYTDTQYF. CDR3 DNA sequence: TGTGCCAGCAGCGGACTAGCGGGGTACACAGATACGCAGTATTTT.

CDR3 residues: CASSYSRLAGLYNEQFF. The CDR3 region has the DNA TGTGCCAGCAGTTACTCGAGACTAGCGGGGCTTTACAATGAGCAGTTCTTC. The chain links TRBV6-2 or TRBV6-3 to TRBJ2-1; 11 nucleotides align to TRBD2. The CDR3 sequence is 17 residues long. In germline, CDR1 is MNHEY, CDR2 SVGEGT. V trimming: 0 bases; J trimming: 4 bases; junction bases outside the gene matches: 5.

The rearrangement links TRBV30 to TRBJ2-5; 9 bases are a match to TRBD1. Unmatched junction bases numbered 17, after V lost 5 bases and J lost 7 bases. Looked up from germline, CDR1 is GTSNPN and CDR2 is SVGIG (reference sequence). CDR3 length equals 16 residues. The CDR3 DNA sequence: TGTGCCTGGTGCCCGGGACAGGGTTCGTTTGGTGGGACCCAGTACTTC. Encoded protein: CAWCPGQGSFGGTQYF.

This chain connects TRBV5-8 to TRBJ2-5; 9 nucleotides align to TRBD2. Germline CDR1 is SGHTS and CDR2 is YDEGEE. Trimming at V came to 2 bases and at J to 5 bases, leaving 10 bases not matched to a gene. CDR3 size: 16 residues. The CDR3 nucleotides are TGTGCCAGCAGCTTTGGCAGCGGGAGGTCGCGGGAGACCCAGTACTTC. Residues: CASSFGSGRSRETQYF.

CDR3 sequence (DNA): TGTGCCAGCAGCGTAGGGGCCAGGGGCGAATTTTACAATGAGCAGTTCTTC. Translated: CASSVGARGEFYNEQFF. The chain is built from TRBV9 and TRBJ2-1; D is perhaps TRBD1 (6 bases). Germline assignment: CDR1 SGDLS and CDR2 YYNGEE. Trimming pared 0 bases from V and 4 bases from J, leaving 17 bases between. The CDR3 contains 17 residues.

V usage is TRBV10-3 and J usage is TRBJ2-2, with 9 bases that match TRBD1. Germline V gives CDR1 ENHRY, CDR2 SYGVKD. This CDR3 region has 15 residues. The trim removed 6 bases at V and 4 bases at J, leaving 6 bases unmatched. CDR3 sequence: CAIRQGASRTGELFF. CDR3 DNA: TGTGCCATCAGACAGGGGGCTAGTCGCACCGGGGAGCTGTTTTTT.

The rearrangement uses TRBV6-6 and TRBJ1-4; 7 nucleotides line up with TRBD1. The CDR3 loop spans 14 amino acids. Germline lookup yields CDR1 MNHNY and CDR2 SVGAGI (reference sequence). Trimming removed 2 bases from V and 4 bases from J; junction bases left unmatched: 1. The CDR3 nucleotides read TGTGCCAGCAGTTACGGGACAGTTAATGAAAAACTGTTTTTT. It encodes CASSYGTVNEKLFF.

The chain recombines TRBV28 with TRBJ1-2, with D possibly being TRBD1 (6 bases). Per the germline V gene, CDR1 is MDHEN and CDR2 is SYDVKM. V dropped 3 bases and J dropped 5 bases, with 10 bases sitting between them. This CDR3 comprises 13 residues. The CDR3 DNA is TGTGCCAGCAGTTTGGTCAGGGGTTATGGCTACACCTTC. The encoded protein is CASSLVRGYGYTF.

CDR3 nucleotide sequence: TGCGCCAGCAGCCAAGCAACCGGGGTTAGCAATCAGCCCCAGCATTTT. Amino acid sequence: CASSQATGVSNQPQHF. The chain is built from TRBV4-1 and TRBJ1-5; D is ambiguous. CDR3 length: 16 amino acids. Germline loops: CDR1 MGHRA, CDR2 YSYEKL. Deletions cut 1 base from V and 0 bases from J, with 10 bases between.

This clone was found once. This chain links TRBV11-2 with TRBJ2-5, with D possibly TRBD2 on 5 matching bases. This CDR3 comprises 14 residues. CDR1 SGHAT and CDR2 FQNNGV come from the germline V gene. V lost 3 bases to trimming and J lost 5 bases, with 13 bases between them. The CDR3: CASSLAGVMETQYF. As DNA, the CDR3 is TGTGCCAGCAGCTTGGCGGGTGTGATGGAGACCCAGTACTTC. The full variable domain, in which reference TRBV11-2 and TRBJ2-5 provide the parts outside the CDR3, is EAGVAQSPRYKIIEKRQSVAFWCNPISGHATLYWYQQILGQGPKLLIQFQNNGVVDDSQLPKDRFSAERLKGVDSTLKIQPAKLEDSAVYLCASSLAGVMETQYFGPGTRLLVL.

This clone turned up a few times. The gene calls are TRBV6-6 and TRBJ1-3; 8 bases line up with TRBD1. This CDR3 is 15 amino acids long. Germline CDR1 is MNHNY and CDR2 is SVGAGI (reference sequence). The V segment lost 7 bases and the J segment 1 base; nucleotides outside the gene matches: 6. This CDR3 is CASTLQGGSGNTIYF. The CDR3 nucleotides read TGTGCCAGCACCTTACAGGGGGGTTCTGGAAACACCATATATTTT.

This clone was picked up one time. The gene calls are TRBV6-5 and TRBJ1-1, with D maybe TRBD1 (5 bases). This CDR3 spans 13 amino acids. Deletions cut 0 bases from V and 4 bases from J, with 6 bases between. Germline values: CDR1 MNHEY, CDR2 SVGAGI. CDR3 DNA sequence: TGTGCCAGCAGTTACTCAGGGGTCACTGAAGCTTTCTTT. This encodes CASSYSGVTEAFF.